These 13 T cell receptor beta chains were sequenced from one sample in a study of cytomegalovirus exposure and HLA in healthy donors. PCR employed 60 Vbeta and 13 Jbeta primers. Libraries were prepared by immunoSEQ multiplex PCR; TCRdb keeps only in-frame clonotypes and omits some of them. The sample contains about 160,000 clones, around 83% of which appear only once. Sequenced material: PBMCs. The receptors come from a young man in good health and CMV-seropositive.

The V gene is TRBV30, the J gene TRBJ1-1; 12 bases are a match to TRBD1. Germline CDR1 and CDR2: GTSNPN and SVGIG (reference sequence). J was trimmed by 10 bases and V by 1 base; bases with no gene match: 7. The CDR3 is made up of 14 amino acids. The CDR3 here is CAWSAGTGGTGAFF. The CDR3 region has the DNA TGTGCCTGGAGTGCAGGGACAGGGGGCACAGGAGCTTTCTTT. The full variable domain, with the rest looked up from reference TRBV30 and TRBJ1-1, is SQTIHQWPATLVQPVGSPLSLECTVEGTSNPNLYWYRQAAGRGLQLLFYSVGIGQISSEVPQNLSASRPQDRQFILSSKKLLLSDSGFYLCAWSAGTGGTGAFFGQGTRLTVV.

Concerning this clone: A junction end diverges from the germline sequence, so it may reflect a read error. The J gene is TRBJ2-4, the V gene TRBV5-1; a possible D gene is TRBD2 (6 bases). The CDR3 sequence is 15 residues long. The germline V gene encodes CDR1 SGHRS and CDR2 YFSETQ. CDR3 protein: CASSLALGEANSQYF. The CDR3 DNA follows: TGCGCCAGCAGCTTGGCCCTGGGGGAGGCGAACAGTCAGTACTTC. Using reference TRBV5-1 and TRBJ2-4 for the parts outside the CDR3, the full variable domain is KAGVTQTPRYLIKTRGQQVTLSCSPISGHRSVSWYQQTPGQGLQFLFEYFSETQRNKGNFPGRFSGRQFSNSRSEMNVSTLELGDSALYLCASSLALGEANSQYFGAGTRLSVL.

The rearrangement joins TRBV27 to TRBJ1-2; D gene ambiguous. Looked up from germline, CDR1 is MNHEY and CDR2 is SMNVEV (reference sequence). Trimming took 6 bases from V and 0 from J, leaving 11 bases between them. The CDR3 has 14 residues. The CDR3 sequence is CASSTRRANYGYTF. The CDR3 DNA reads TGTGCCAGCAGCACTCGGAGGGCTAACTATGGCTACACCTTC.

The chain links TRBV6-4 to TRBJ1-1; 7 bases fit TRBD1. CDR1 is MRHNA, CDR2 SNTAGT, per germline. J was trimmed by 1 base and V by 5 bases; bases with no gene match: 4. The CDR3 length is 14 residues. The CDR3 sequence: CASSPGTENTEAFF. CDR3 coding DNA: TGTGCCAGCAGTCCCGGGACAGAGAACACTGAAGCTTTCTTT.

V is TRBV27 and J is TRBJ2-5, with 7 nucleotides matching TRBD1. The germline CDR1 and CDR2 sequences are MNHEY and SMNVEV (reference sequence). V lost 1 base and J lost 1; bases outside the gene matches: 6. The CDR3 length is 16 residues. CDR3 nucleotides: TGTGCCAGCAGTTTATTTTCGGGGACAGCCCAAGAGACCCAGTACTTC. Residues: CASSLFSGTAQETQYF.

The chain combines TRBV30 with TRBJ1-4; D is possibly TRBD1 (5 bases). The CDR3 has 16 amino acids. In germline, CDR1 is GTSNPN, CDR2 SVGIG (reference sequence). Trimming cost V 5 bases and J 0 bases, with 16 bases left between them. The CDR3 sequence: CAWGQGAIATNEKLFF. The CDR3, as DNA: TGTGCCTGGGGACAAGGGGCGATTGCAACTAATGAAAAACTGTTTTTT.

V gene TRBV4-1 combines with J gene TRBJ1-1; D is perhaps TRBD1 (5 bases). Germline V CDR1 and CDR2: MGHRA, YSYEKL. This CDR3 has 15 residues. With 5 bases removed from V and 0 bases from J, the gap between germline ends came to 13 bases. CDR3 nucleotides: TGCGCCAGCAGCGGGCCCGGGGGGATGAACACTGAAGCTTTCTTT. It specifies CASSGPGGMNTEAFF.

The gene calls are TRBV12-2 and TRBJ2-1; the table's TRBD2 call for D was not verified on the DNA. TRBV12-2 has pseudogene status. This CDR3 is built from 16 residues. CDR3 sequence: CASRLRGSLSYNEQFF. For the CDR3, the DNA is TGTGCAAGTCGCTTACGGGGGTCCCTCTCCTACAATGAGCAGTTCTTC.

This clone was observed once. The rearrangement uses TRBV19 and TRBJ1-2, with no clear D. The CDR3 loop spans 12 amino acids. The germline gives CDR1 LNHDA, CDR2 SQIVND (reference sequence). V was shortened by 8 bases and J by 3 bases, with 10 bases between the two germline ends. The CDR3 reads CASRRGYYGYTF. The DNA of the CDR3 is TGTGCCAGTCGCCGCGGCTACTATGGCTACACCTTC.

This clone was counted only a few times. This rearrangement joins TRBV27 to TRBJ2-1; 12 bases line up with TRBD2. The germline V gene encodes CDR1 MNHEY and CDR2 SMNVEV (reference sequence). V shed 4 bases and J 3 bases; nucleotides not matched to a gene: 7. The CDR3 runs 17 residues. The CDR3 DNA follows: TGTGCCAGCAGTTCCACCGGGACTAGCGGGCTCTACAATGAGCAGTTCTTC. Amino acids: CASSSTGTSGLYNEQFF.

This chain links TRBV6-5 with TRBJ1-5, with 9 bases fitting TRBD1. The length of the CDR3 is 14 residues. CDR1 MNHEY and CDR2 SVGAGI come from the germline V gene. Trimming cost V 5 bases and J 6 bases; bases outside gene matches: 5. CDR3 nucleotide sequence: TGTGCCAGCAGTCGGACAGGGGAGGCTCAGCCCCAGCATTTT. This sequence encodes CASSRTGEAQPQHF.

This clone was picked up one time. This chain uses TRBV5-1 with TRBJ2-3; 13 bases agree with TRBD2. V lost 3 bases and J lost 4; bases outside the gene matches: 8. The CDR3 is made up of 17 amino acids. Germline CDR1 is SGHRS and CDR2 is YFSETQ. The CDR3 nucleotides are TGCGCCAGCAGCTCCCTGACTAGCGGGGGGAGTGCAGATACGCAGTATTTT. It codes for CASSSLTSGGSADTQYF.

The rearrangement uses TRBV10-3 and TRBJ2-1; possibly TRBD1 for D (6 bases). Germline values: CDR1 ENHRY, CDR2 SYGVKD. V shed 2 bases and J shed 4 bases, with 15 bases lying between them. The CDR3 loop spans 16 amino acids. The CDR3 DNA reads as TGTGCCATCAGTGAGAACCCGGACAGCCTATACAATGAGCAGTTCTTC. This sequence encodes CAISENPDSLYNEQFF.